Presented here are 31 T cell receptor beta chains from one specimen sequenced in a study of post-analysis software for immune sequencing data. General observations from the study: In patients, about 5 TRBV segments were more frequent than in controls, with TRBV5-6, TRBV5-1 and TRBV20-1 among them.

cDNA libraries of TCR beta carried unique molecular identifiers. A single record per CDR3 protein comes from TCRdb applying MiXCR to the PCR reads. The sample consists of roughly 870,000 distinct CDR3 sequences, about 57% of them appearing once. These receptors' targets are unknown. The sample taken for sequencing was blood. These receptors all come from a girl aged 10-17 years with multiple sclerosis.

A few counts support this clonotype. This sequence joins TRBV2 and TRBJ2-7; the match to TRBD1 covers 8 bases. The trim removed 1 base at V and 2 bases at J, leaving 4 bases unmatched. Germline CDR1 SNHLY, CDR2 FYNNEI. CDR3 length: 15 amino acids. In nucleotides, the CDR3 is TGTGCCAGCAGTGAAGGACAGGGGAAAACCTACGAGCAGTACTTC. Translated: CASSEGQGKTYEQYF.

This clonotype appeared a single time. V usage is TRBV21-1 and J usage is TRBJ2-3; no DNA check was done on the table's D call, TRBD2. TRBV21-1 represents a pseudogene. This CDR3 has 21 amino acids. CDR3 coding DNA: TGTGCCAGCAGCAACCCTTTACGCCCTAGCGGGAGGGACATGGGGACAGATACGCAGTATTTT. Protein product: CASSNPLRPSGRDMGTDTQYF.

This rearrangement joins TRBV7-3 to TRBJ2-4, with 16 bases fitting TRBD2. With V trimmed by 5 bases and J by 4 bases, 2 bases remained unmatched. The CDR3 is 16 residues long. Looked up from germline, CDR1 is SGHTA and CDR2 is FQGTGA. The CDR3 is CASSTGLAGGKNIQYF. CDR3 sequence (DNA): TGTGCCAGCAGCACGGGACTAGCGGGAGGGAAAAACATTCAGTACTTC. The full variable domain, in which reference TRBV7-3 and TRBJ2-4 provide the parts outside the CDR3, is GAGVSQTPSNKVTEKGKYVELRCDPISGHTALYWYRQSLGQGPEFLIYFQGTGAADDSGLPNDRFFAVRPEGSVSTLKIQRTERGDSAVYLCASSTGLAGGKNIQYFGAGTRLSVL.

J is TRBJ2-5 and V is TRBV20-1; D possibly corresponds to TRBD1 (6 bases). With the DNA end fitting TRBJ2-7 better, the J assignment may be wrong. The CDR3 length is 14 residues. Germline CDR1 reads DFQATT; CDR2 reads SNEGSKA (reference sequence). CDR3 loop: CSARPLRTDYEQYF. The CDR3 DNA follows: TGCAGTGCTAGACCGCTTCGGACAGACTACGAGCAGTACTTC.

The chain employs TRBV2 and TRBJ2-2; 8 bases are a match to TRBD2. V lost 4 bases, J lost 7 bases, and 5 bases stayed unmatched. This CDR3 spans 14 amino acids. Germline-derived CDR1 and CDR2 are SNHLY and FYNNEI. CDR3 in DNA: TGTGCCAGCAGTGCCGGGAGGGCCCACGGGGAGCTGTTTTTT. Translating it yields CASSAGRAHGELFF.

Only a few counts were recorded for this clonotype. This chain links TRBV20-1 with TRBJ2-3; D uncertain. The germline V gene has CDR1 DFQATT and CDR2 SNEGSKA (reference sequence). Trimming stripped 0 bases from V and 2 bases from J, with 21 bases between. CDR3 length: 18 residues. This chain's CDR3 is CSARDPSILGRSTDTQYF. CDR3 sequence (DNA): TGCAGTGCTAGAGATCCGTCGATCCTGGGAAGATCCACAGATACGCAGTATTTT.

The chain couples TRBV19 to TRBJ2-3; the D gene could be TRBD1 or TRBD2 (5 bases each). This CDR3 has 14 amino acids. Trimming shortened V by 6 bases and J by 7 bases, and 17 bases separated the two germline ends. Germline loops: CDR1 LNHDA, CDR2 SQIVND (reference sequence). CDR3 nucleotides: TGTGCCAGTAGCCTTTGGGGGACCTTCCATACGCAGTATTTT. It codes for CASSLWGTFHTQYF.

This clonotype was seen more than once but under ten times. The chain employs TRBV20-1 and TRBJ2-7; D is undetermined. This CDR3 comprises 13 residues. Germline values: CDR1 DFQATT, CDR2 SNEGSKA (reference sequence). V lost 6 bases to trimming and J lost 4 bases, with 16 bases between them. The CDR3 sequence is CSAATPVRYEQYF. The CDR3 nucleotides are TGCAGTGCCGCGACCCCTGTAAGATACGAGCAGTACTTC.

The V gene is TRBV10-3, the J gene TRBJ2-6, with unresolved D. V was cut by 3 bases and J by 0 bases, with 3 bases left in between. The CDR3 spans 14 residues. The germline CDR1 and CDR2 sequences are ENHRY and SYGVKD. The CDR3 is CAISDASGANVLTF. The DNA for the CDR3 is TGTGCCATCAGTGACGCCTCTGGGGCCAACGTCCTGACTTTC.

The CDR3 DNA is TGCAGTGCTCTCACAGGGTATGCACCCTACGAGCAGTACTTC. Translation: CSALTGYAPYEQYF. V is TRBV20-1 and J is TRBJ2-5; a possible D gene is TRBD1 (6 bases). The better agreement between TRBJ2-7 and the DNA end casts doubt on the J call. The germline V gene has CDR1 DFQATT and CDR2 SNEGSKA (reference sequence). The CDR3 sequence is 14 residues long.

This clonotype has a handful of counts. The chain uses TRBV27 and TRBJ1-1; D ambiguous. Trimming took 5 bases from V and 0 from J, leaving 19 bases between them. Germline values: CDR1 MNHEY, CDR2 SMNVEV (reference sequence). This CDR3 is 17 amino acids long. The CDR3: CASSHAAVSRLNTEAFF. CDR3 in DNA: TGTGCCAGCAGTCACGCGGCCGTGTCGAGACTGAACACTGAAGCTTTCTTT.

The V and J genes are TRBV12-3 or TRBV12-4 and TRBJ1-5; D is unclear. V lost 3 bases and J lost 7, with 10 bases in between. The length of the CDR3 is 13 residues. For the CDR3, the DNA is TGTGCCAGCAGTTTTAACGGGCGGCAGCCCCAGCATTTT. Translated, it gives CASSFNGRQPQHF.

A single count supports this clonotype. The chain employs TRBV30 and TRBJ2-4; TRBD2 agrees at 7 bases. The J call may be in error: the DNA end matches TRBJ2-5 better. CDR3 length: 14 residues. Per the germline V gene, CDR1 is GTSNPN and CDR2 is SVGIG (reference sequence). In DNA, the CDR3 is TGTGCCTGGAGGACTAGCTTCTTTGGGGAGACCCAGTACTTC. This gives the protein CAWRTSFFGETQYF.

This clonotype was observed a handful of times. This chain links TRBV6-5 with TRBJ2-3, with TRBD1 as a possible D gene (6 bases). Between the trimmed V and J ends, which lost 0 bases and 0 bases, there was a span of 7 bases. This CDR3 is 15 amino acids long. Germline values: CDR1 MNHEY, CDR2 SVGAGI. The CDR3 coding sequence is TGTGCCAGCAGTTACTCTCAGGGGAGCACAGATACGCAGTATTTT. Amino acids: CASSYSQGSTDTQYF.

The rearrangement joins TRBV15 to TRBJ2-1; D unclear. CDR3 size: 13 residues. Germline lookup yields CDR1 LNHNV and CDR2 YYDKDF (reference sequence). Trimming left V 3 bases short and J 5 bases short, with 8 bases between. The chain's CDR3 is CATSRTNNNEQFF. The CDR3 DNA follows: TGTGCCACCAGCAGGACGAACAACAATGAGCAGTTCTTC.

This sequence joins TRBV7-9 and TRBJ1-2; D is uncertain. Per the germline V gene, CDR1 is SEHNR and CDR2 is FQNEAQ (reference sequence). V was pared by 0 bases and J by 4 bases, with 12 bases between. The CDR3 is 15 amino acids. CDR3 nucleotides: TGTGCCAGCAGCTTAGCGGTTCCAGTCTTCTATGGCTACACCTTC. Translation: CASSLAVPVFYGYTF.

The rearrangement uses TRBV28 and TRBJ2-1, with TRBD2 identical over 9 bases. The CDR3 is 15 amino acids. The V gene end was trimmed by 7 bases and the J gene end by 7 bases; junction bases not matched to a gene: 11. Looked up from germline, CDR1 is MDHEN and CDR2 is SYDVKM. CDR3 nucleotides: TGTGCCAGCATCCTTAGCGGGAGTTTAGAGAATGAGCAGTTCTTC. It yields the protein CASILSGSLENEQFF.

The CDR3 sequence is CASTLKGSNYGYTF. CDR3 in DNA: TGTGCCAGCACCCTGAAGGGTTCTAACTATGGCTACACCTTC. This rearrangement joins TRBV6-1 to TRBJ1-2; D gene unclear. Trimming pared 7 bases from V and 0 bases from J, leaving 12 bases between. Germline lookup yields CDR1 MNHNS and CDR2 SASEGT. CDR3 size: 14 residues.

This sequence joins TRBV29-1 and TRBJ2-1; D is possibly TRBD2 (6 bases). The V and J ends lost 7 bases and 4 bases respectively, with 11 bases between them. Germline assignment: CDR1 SQVTM and CDR2 ANQGSEA. The CDR3 covers 12 residues. The DNA of the CDR3 is TGCAGCGGTGTCCGGGGGTACAATGAGCAGTTCTTC. As protein: CSGVRGYNEQFF.

A few counts support this clonotype. The chain uses TRBV6-6 and TRBJ2-5; 7 nucleotides align to TRBD1. The CDR3 runs 14 residues. Germline assignment: CDR1 MNHNY and CDR2 SVGAGI (reference sequence). The ends lost 6 bases at V and 4 bases at J; junction bases unmatched: 8. CDR3 DNA sequence: TGTGCCAGCAGCCGACAGGGCGGGTCAGAGACCCAGTACTTC. Its translation: CASSRQGGSETQYF.

The chain links TRBV6-5 to TRBJ1-5, with D possibly matching TRBD1 (5 bases). CDR1 is MNHEY, CDR2 SVGAGI, per germline. This CDR3 region has 16 residues. The ends were cut back, 5 bases at V and 0 bases at J, with 14 bases in the middle. The CDR3 protein is CASSPRQTYSNQPQHF. The CDR3 DNA reads TGTGCCAGCAGTCCCCGACAGACTTATAGCAATCAGCCCCAGCATTTT.

This clonotype was picked up a small number of times. The chain is built from TRBV20-1 and TRBJ2-7; D is possibly TRBD1 (6 bases). The CDR3 consists of 16 residues. The V gene's germline CDR1 is DFQATT and CDR2 SNEGSKA (reference sequence). Between the trimmed V and J ends, which lost 0 bases and 4 bases, there was a span of 19 bases. The CDR3 region is CSARDGRPDSSYEQYF. In nucleotides, the CDR3 is TGCAGTGCTAGAGATGGACGACCGGACAGTTCATACGAGCAGTACTTC.

The chain couples TRBV5-1 to TRBJ2-7, with 7 bases fitting TRBD2. The CDR3 extends over 16 amino acids. Germline CDR1 SGHRS, CDR2 YFSETQ. Trimming cost V 1 base and J 0 bases; bases outside gene matches: 7. CDR3 sequence reads: CASSLRSSGFSYEQYF. The DNA for the CDR3 is TGCGCCAGCAGCTTGAGGAGTAGCGGGTTCTCCTACGAGCAGTACTTC.

V is TRBV6-5 and J is TRBJ2-3, with 10 nucleotides matching TRBD2. V trimming: 5 bases; J trimming: 3 bases; junction bases outside the gene matches: 5. The CDR3 has 15 residues. Looked up from germline, CDR1 is MNHEY and CDR2 is SVGAGI. CDR3 in DNA: TGTGCCAGCAGTCCTATAGCGGGAGGTACAGATACGCAGTATTTT. This translates into CASSPIAGGTDTQYF.

The chain employs TRBV20-1 and TRBJ1-1, with 7 bases matching TRBD1. V lost 5 bases, J lost 5 bases, and 11 bases stayed unmatched. CDR1 is DFQATT and CDR2 is SNEGSKA in the germline V gene (reference sequence). The CDR3 is 14 amino acids. The CDR3 DNA reads as TGCAGTGCTCCCCGACAGGGCTCGGATACTGAAGCTTTCTTT. Its translation: CSAPRQGSDTEAFF.

The chain has TRBV5-1 and TRBJ2-3, with D tentatively TRBD2 (6 bases). Trimming stripped 6 bases from V and 5 bases from J, with 22 bases between. This CDR3 is 16 amino acids long. CDR1 and CDR2 from the germline V gene are SGHRS and YFSETQ. CDR3 residues: CASNPGAGPGKDTQYF. CDR3 nucleotide sequence: TGCGCCAGCAACCCTGGCGCGGGGCCGGGAAAAGATACGCAGTATTTT.

This clonotype has ten or more counts. V usage is TRBV29-1 and J usage is TRBJ2-3; D not resolved. Germline V gives CDR1 SQVTM, CDR2 ANQGSEA. Trimming shortened V by 6 bases and J by 8 bases, and 21 bases separated the two germline ends. The CDR3 runs 14 residues. CDR3 loop: CSVLRSEGAGTQYF. The CDR3 DNA follows: TGCAGCGTGCTCAGATCGGAAGGCGCAGGTACGCAGTATTTT.

V usage is TRBV29-1 and J usage is TRBJ2-1; TRBD2 agrees at 10 bases. J lost 5 bases, V lost 6 bases, and 7 bases had no gene match. Germline V gene lookup returns CDR1 SQVTM and CDR2 ANQGSEA. There are 14 residues in the CDR3. The CDR3 here is CSVALAGADNEQFF. The CDR3 DNA follows: TGCAGCGTCGCCCTAGCGGGAGCCGACAATGAGCAGTTCTTC.

The gene calls are TRBV7-9 and TRBJ2-7, with D hard to call. Trimming took 2 bases from V and 1 from J, leaving 9 bases between them. Germline lookup yields CDR1 SEHNR and CDR2 FQNEAQ (reference sequence). CDR3 length: 14 amino acids. For the CDR3, the DNA is TGTGCCAGCAGCTTAAGCACTACGTCCTACGAGCAGTACTTC. Protein sequence: CASSLSTTSYEQYF.

DNA for the CDR3: TGTGCCAGCAGCCGCTCGGGGGAAGAGACCCAGTACTTC. Amino acid sequence: CASSRSGEETQYF. V usage is TRBV3-1 and J usage is TRBJ2-5, with D perhaps matching TRBD2 (6 bases). Germline V CDR1 and CDR2: LGHDT, YNNKEL (reference sequence). CDR3 length: 13 amino acids. Trimming cost V 4 bases and J 3 bases, with 9 bases left between them.

The rearrangement uses TRBV6-2 or TRBV6-3 and TRBJ1-5, with D unresolved. Deletions cut 6 bases from V and 3 bases from J, with 9 bases between. CDR1 MNHEY and CDR2 SVGEGT come from the germline V gene. The CDR3 contains 13 residues. CDR3 nucleotide sequence: TGTGCCAGCAGCCTTCAGAACAATCAGCCCCAGCATTTT. This gives the protein CASSLQNNQPQHF.